The 3 T cell receptor beta chains reported below all come from one sample, sequenced in a study of T cells after yellow fever vaccination. TCRdb redid the calling of the 5' RACE reads with MiXCR, one entry per CDR3 protein. The sample has hundreds of thousands of distinct CDR3 sequences, approximately 19% seen once. Sequencing was performed on PBMCs, taken before the yellow fever booster vaccination. These receptor sequences come from a man younger than 30 who received the YFV17D yellow fever vaccine.

This clonotype occurred a few times. The chain carries TRBV15 and TRBJ2-7, with no clear D. Trimming shortened V by 1 base and J by 1 base, and 8 bases separated the two germline ends. This CDR3 contains 14 residues. CDR1 is LNHNV, CDR2 YYDKDF, per germline (reference sequence). CDR3 bases: TGTGCCACCAGCAGAGCCAGCCCTTCCTACGAGCAGTACTTC. Amino acids: CATSRASPSYEQYF.

CDR3 bases: TGCAGTGCTAGAGATCTGGGGGGGAGCTCCTATAATTCACCCCTCCACTTT. It specifies CSARDLGGSSYNSPLHF. The chain employs TRBV20-1 and TRBJ1-6, with D perhaps matching TRBD1 (5 bases). The CDR3 is 17 residues long. Germline lookup yields CDR1 DFQATT and CDR2 SNEGSKA (reference sequence). Trimming removed 0 bases at V and 0 bases at J, with 12 bases between.

The rearrangement joins TRBV10-3 to TRBJ2-3; 9 bases agree with TRBD2. The CDR3 is made up of 15 amino acids. The trim removed 3 bases at V and 4 bases at J, leaving 5 bases unmatched. CDR1 and CDR2 from the germline V gene are ENHRY and SYGVKD. The CDR3 sequence is CAISDGGGAADTQYF. The CDR3 region has the DNA TGTGCCATCAGTGACGGCGGGGGGGCAGCAGATACGCAGTATTTT.